This TCR beta chain was captured by sequencing in a study of blood T cell repertoires in COVID-19. Overall study: T cells, B-cell-depleted T cells, or PBMCs provided the cDNA or gDNA that served as material.

The germline V gene encodes CDR1 MNHNS and CDR2 SASEGT. The germline V and J ends were trimmed by 2 bases and 11 bases, with 9 bases remaining between them. The CDR3 consists of 11 residues. Sequencing was performed with immunoSEQ multiplex PCR; in TCRdb, only in-frame clones are kept and a portion is missing. This sample yields 200,000 to 250,000 clones, of which 92% are seen a single time; roughly 1.2% belongs to the top ten. The chain employs TRBV6-1 and TRBJ1-1; D may be TRBD1 (5 bases). This TCR derives from a man aged 25-45 years with acute or convalescent COVID-19. Sequencing was done on a sample of peripheral blood. The CDR3 coding sequence is TGTGCCAGCAGTGAAATCGGGGGGGCTTTCTTT. Amino acids: CASSEIGGAFF.